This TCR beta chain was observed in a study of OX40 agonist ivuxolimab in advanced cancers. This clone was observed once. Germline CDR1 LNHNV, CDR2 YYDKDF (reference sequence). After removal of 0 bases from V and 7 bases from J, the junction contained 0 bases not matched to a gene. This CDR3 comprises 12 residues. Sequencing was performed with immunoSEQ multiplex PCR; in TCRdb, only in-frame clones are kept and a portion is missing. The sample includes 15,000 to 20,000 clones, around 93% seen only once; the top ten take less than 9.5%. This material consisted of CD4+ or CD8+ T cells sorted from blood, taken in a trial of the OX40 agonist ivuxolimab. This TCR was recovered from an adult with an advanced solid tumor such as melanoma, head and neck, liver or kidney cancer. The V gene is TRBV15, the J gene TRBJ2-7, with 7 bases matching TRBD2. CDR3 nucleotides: TGTGCCACCAGCAGAGATAGCGGGGAGCAGTACTTC. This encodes CATSRDSGEQYF.